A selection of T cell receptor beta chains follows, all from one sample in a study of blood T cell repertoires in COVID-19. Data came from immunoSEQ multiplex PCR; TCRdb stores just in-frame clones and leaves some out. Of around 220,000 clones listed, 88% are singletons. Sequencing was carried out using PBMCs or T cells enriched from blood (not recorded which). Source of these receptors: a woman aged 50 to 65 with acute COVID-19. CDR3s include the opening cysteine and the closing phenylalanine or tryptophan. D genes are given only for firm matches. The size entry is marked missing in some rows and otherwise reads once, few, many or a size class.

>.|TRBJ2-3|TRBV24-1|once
CATSDPRRASTDTQYF
TGTGCCACCAGTGATCCCAGGAGGGCTAGCACAGATACGCAGTATTTT
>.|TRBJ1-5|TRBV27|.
CASRRVRASNQPQHF
TGTGCCAGCCGCAGGGTAAGGGCCTCTAATCAGCCCCAGCATTTT
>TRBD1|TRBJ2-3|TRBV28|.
CASSPWTGTDTQYF
TGTGCCAGCAGTCCCTGGACAGGGACAGATACGCAGTATTTT
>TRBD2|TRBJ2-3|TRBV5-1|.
CASSWEGLYTQYF
TGCGCCAGCAGCTGGGAGGGACTTTATACGCAGTATTTT
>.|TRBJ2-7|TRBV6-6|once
CASNKREWNEQYF
TGTGCCAGCAATAAACGGGAGTGGAACGAGCAGTACTTC
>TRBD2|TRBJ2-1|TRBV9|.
CASSPNSGRTPYNEQFF
TGTGCCAGCAGCCCAAATAGCGGGAGGACACCCTACAATGAGCAGTTCTTC
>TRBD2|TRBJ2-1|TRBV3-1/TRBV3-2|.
CASSQTGLAGERNEQFF
TGTGCCAGCAGCCAAACGGGACTAGCGGGAGAAAGGAATGAGCAGTTCTTC
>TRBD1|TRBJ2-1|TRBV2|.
CASNQDRGNEQFF
TGTGCCAGCAATCAGGACAGGGGGAATGAGCAGTTCTTC
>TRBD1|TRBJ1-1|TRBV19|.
CASSMGDRANTEAFF
TGTGCCAGTAGTATGGGGGACAGGGCGAACACTGAAGCTTTCTTT
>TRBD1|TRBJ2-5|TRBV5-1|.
CASSGNRDRGRETQYF
TGCGCCAGCAGCGGTAACCGGGACAGGGGGCGGGAGACCCAGTACTTC
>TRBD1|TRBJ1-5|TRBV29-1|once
CSEPRQGKPQHF
TGCAGCGAACCGCGACAGGGCAAACCCCAGCATTTT
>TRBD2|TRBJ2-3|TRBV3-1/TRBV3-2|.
CASSLMTSGSLHTQYF
TGTGCCAGCAGCCTGATGACTAGCGGTTCCCTCCATACGCAGTATTTT
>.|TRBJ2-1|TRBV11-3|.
CASSSRGNYNEQFF
TGTGCCAGCAGCAGCAGGGGAAATTACAATGAGCAGTTCTTC
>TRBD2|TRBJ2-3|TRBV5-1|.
CASSLASGGTDTQYF
TGCGCCAGCAGCTTGGCTAGCGGGGGCACAGATACGCAGTATTTT
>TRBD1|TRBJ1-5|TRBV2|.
CASSRDSPYSNQPQHF
TGTGCCAGCTCCCGGGACAGCCCCTATAGCAATCAGCCCCAGCATTTT
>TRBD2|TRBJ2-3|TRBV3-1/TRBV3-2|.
CASSLGGGTDTQYF
TGTGCCAGCAGCCTGGGGGGAGGGACAGATACGCAGTATTTT
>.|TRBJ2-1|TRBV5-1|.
CASSLDGSSYNEQFF
TGCGCCAGCAGCTTGGATGGGAGCTCCTACAATGAGCAGTTCTTC
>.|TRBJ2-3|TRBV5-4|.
CASSREEGVTVWDTQYF
TGTGCCAGCAGCCGCGAGGAAGGCGTCACGGTCTGGGATACGCAGTATTTT